This T cell receptor (beta chain) was captured by sequencing in a study of Ad26.COV2.S vaccination and SARS-CoV-2 variants. Overall study: Recipients of Ad26.COV2.S got it intramuscularly, once or twice 56 days apart.

Sequencing used immunoSEQ multiplex PCR; TCRdb keeps in-frame clones, though not all of them. The table has 380,000 or so clones, around 88% seen once. The CDR3 is made up of 17 amino acids. Per germline, CDR1 KGHSH and CDR2 LQKENI. The V gene lost 0 bases and the J gene lost 4 bases, with 15 bases spanning the gap. The treatment is: around 19 received Ad26.COV2.S at low or high dose, single or two shots; several received placebo; per-sample allocation not given. Each sample was drawn 63 days after the first injection (of vaccine or placebo). Boston supplied an adult donor aged 18-55 years. Wuhan-strain spike was delivered by a replication-incompetent Ad26 vector.

This TCR derives from a person aged 18-65 years who received the Ad26.COV2.S COVID-19 vaccine or a placebo. This sequence joins TRBV18 and TRBJ2-2; D may match TRBD1 or TRBD2 (5 bases each). The input for sequencing was peripheral blood, taken in a trial of Ad26.COV2.S vaccine versus placebo. CDR3: CASSPPDGKGRTGELFF. CDR3 DNA sequence: TGTGCCAGCTCACCACCAGACGGAAAGGGACGCACCGGGGAGCTGTTTTTT.